This TCR beta chain was recovered during a study of beta chain features in type 1 diabetes. Expressed TCRB transcripts were sequenced because the entire RNA isolate underwent reverse transcription. Sequencing used immunoSEQ multiplex PCR; TCRdb keeps in-frame clones, though not all of them. The data show around 140,000 clones, 9% seen once. Study-level points and caveats: Among patients with Type 1 diabetes, TCRB CDR3s were moderately but significantly shorter in every one of the four CD4+ subsets. In these data, an HLA type influence on TCRB rearrangement remained unresolved.

The germline gives CDR1 SNHLY, CDR2 FYNNEI. Trimming removed 4 bases at V and 8 bases at J, with 15 bases between. This CDR3 is 14 amino acids long. With respect to this clone: What it binds is not known.

V is TRBV2 and J is TRBJ2-1; D might be TRBD2 (5 bases). This clonotype was sampled from a man younger than 40 with type 1 diabetes. Material for sequencing was central memory CD4+ T cells from blood. CDR3 nucleotide sequence: TGTGCCAGCAGTGTACGGGAAGATGCTTATGAGCAGTTCTTC. It specifies CASSVREDAYEQFF.